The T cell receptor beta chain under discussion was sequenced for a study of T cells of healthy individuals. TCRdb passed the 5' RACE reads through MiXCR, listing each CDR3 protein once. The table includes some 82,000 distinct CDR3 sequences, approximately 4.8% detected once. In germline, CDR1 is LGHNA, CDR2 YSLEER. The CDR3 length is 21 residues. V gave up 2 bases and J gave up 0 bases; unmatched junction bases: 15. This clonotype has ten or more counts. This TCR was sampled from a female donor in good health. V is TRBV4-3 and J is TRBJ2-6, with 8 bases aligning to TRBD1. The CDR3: CASSQQLMDRVSISGANVLTF. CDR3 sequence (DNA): TGCGCCAGCAGCCAACAATTGATGGACAGGGTATCCATCTCTGGGGCCAACGTCCTGACTTTC.